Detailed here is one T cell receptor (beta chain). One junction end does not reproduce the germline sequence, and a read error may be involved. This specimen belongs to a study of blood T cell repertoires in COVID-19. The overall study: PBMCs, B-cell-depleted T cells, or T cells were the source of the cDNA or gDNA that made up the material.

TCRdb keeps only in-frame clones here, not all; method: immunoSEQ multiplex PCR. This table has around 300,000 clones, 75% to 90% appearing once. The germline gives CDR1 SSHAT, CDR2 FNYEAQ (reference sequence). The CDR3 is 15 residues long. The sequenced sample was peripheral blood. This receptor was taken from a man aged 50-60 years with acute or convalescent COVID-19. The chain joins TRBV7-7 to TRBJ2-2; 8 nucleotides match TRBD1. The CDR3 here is CASSYGQGGVGELFF. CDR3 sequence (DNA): TGTGCTAGCAGCTACGGACAGGGTGGCGTCGGGGAGCTGTTTTTT.